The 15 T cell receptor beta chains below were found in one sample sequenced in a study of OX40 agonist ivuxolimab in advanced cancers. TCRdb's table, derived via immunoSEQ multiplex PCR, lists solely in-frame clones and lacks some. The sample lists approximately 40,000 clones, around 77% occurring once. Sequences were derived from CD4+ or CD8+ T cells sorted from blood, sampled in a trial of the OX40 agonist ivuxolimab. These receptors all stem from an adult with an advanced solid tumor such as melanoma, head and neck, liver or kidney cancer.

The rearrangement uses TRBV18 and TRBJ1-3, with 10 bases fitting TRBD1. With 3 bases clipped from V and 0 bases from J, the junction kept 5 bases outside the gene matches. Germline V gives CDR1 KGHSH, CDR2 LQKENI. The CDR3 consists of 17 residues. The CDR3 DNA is TGTGCCAGCTCACCTAGGAGGGACAGGGGCTCTGGAAACACCATATATTTT. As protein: CASSPRRDRGSGNTIYF.

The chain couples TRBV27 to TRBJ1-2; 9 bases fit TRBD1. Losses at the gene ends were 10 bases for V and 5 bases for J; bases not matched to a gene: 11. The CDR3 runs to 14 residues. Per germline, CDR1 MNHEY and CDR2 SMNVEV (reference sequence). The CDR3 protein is CATKGGGQGYGYTF. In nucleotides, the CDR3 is TGTGCCACCAAAGGAGGGGGACAGGGTTATGGCTACACCTTC.

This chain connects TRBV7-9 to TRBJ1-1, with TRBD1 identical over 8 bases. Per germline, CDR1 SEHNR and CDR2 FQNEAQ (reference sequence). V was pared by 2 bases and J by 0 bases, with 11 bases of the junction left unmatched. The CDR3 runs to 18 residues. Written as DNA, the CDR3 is TGTGCCAGCAGCTTACCTCTAAGGACAGGGAAGATGAACACTGAAGCTTTCTTT. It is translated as CASSLPLRTGKMNTEAFF.

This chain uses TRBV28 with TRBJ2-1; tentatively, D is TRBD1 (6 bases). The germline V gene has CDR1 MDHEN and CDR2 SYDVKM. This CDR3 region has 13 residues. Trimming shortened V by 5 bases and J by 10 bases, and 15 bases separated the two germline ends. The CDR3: CASSMSPGVEQFF. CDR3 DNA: TGTGCCAGCAGTATGTCCCCAGGGGTGGAGCAGTTCTTC.

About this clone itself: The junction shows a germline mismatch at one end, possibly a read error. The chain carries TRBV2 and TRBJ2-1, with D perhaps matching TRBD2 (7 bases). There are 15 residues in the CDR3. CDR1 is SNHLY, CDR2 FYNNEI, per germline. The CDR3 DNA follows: TGTACCAGCAGTGAAGCGCTGGGGGGGCGGGATGAGCAGTTCTTC. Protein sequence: CTSSEALGGRDEQFF.

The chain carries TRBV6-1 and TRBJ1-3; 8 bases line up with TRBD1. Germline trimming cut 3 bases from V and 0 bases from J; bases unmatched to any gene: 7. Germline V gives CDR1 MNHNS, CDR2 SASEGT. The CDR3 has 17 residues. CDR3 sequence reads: CASSDLPGQASGNTIYF. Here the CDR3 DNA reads TGTGCCAGCAGTGATCTTCCGGGACAGGCCTCTGGAAACACCATATATTTT.

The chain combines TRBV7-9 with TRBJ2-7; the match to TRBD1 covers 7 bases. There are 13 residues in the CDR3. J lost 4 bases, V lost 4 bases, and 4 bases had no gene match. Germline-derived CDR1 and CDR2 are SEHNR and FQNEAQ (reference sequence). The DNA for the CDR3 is TGTGCCAGCAGCTCGGACAGGCGGTACGAGCAGTACTTC. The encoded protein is CASSSDRRYEQYF.

The CDR3: CASQPHAGANTEAFF. The CDR3 coding sequence is TGTGCCAGTCAACCCCATGCCGGGGCGAACACTGAAGCTTTCTTT. The chain carries TRBV19 and TRBJ1-1; D might be TRBD1 (5 bases). CDR1 is LNHDA and CDR2 is SQIVND in the germline V gene (reference sequence). The length of the CDR3 is 15 residues. V was pared by 8 bases and J by 1 base, with 17 bases between.

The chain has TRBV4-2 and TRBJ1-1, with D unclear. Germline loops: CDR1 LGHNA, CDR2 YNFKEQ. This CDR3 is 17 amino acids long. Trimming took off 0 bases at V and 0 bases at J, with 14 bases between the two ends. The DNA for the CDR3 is TGTGCCAGCAGCCAAGACCTGCGCGGTGAGATGAACACTGAAGCTTTCTTT. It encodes CASSQDLRGEMNTEAFF.

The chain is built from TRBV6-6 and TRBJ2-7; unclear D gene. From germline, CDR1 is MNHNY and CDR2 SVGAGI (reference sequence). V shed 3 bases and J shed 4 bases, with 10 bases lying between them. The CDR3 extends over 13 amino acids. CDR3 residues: CASSYIGQYEQYF. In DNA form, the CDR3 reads TGTGCCAGCAGTTATATTGGCCAGTACGAGCAGTACTTC.

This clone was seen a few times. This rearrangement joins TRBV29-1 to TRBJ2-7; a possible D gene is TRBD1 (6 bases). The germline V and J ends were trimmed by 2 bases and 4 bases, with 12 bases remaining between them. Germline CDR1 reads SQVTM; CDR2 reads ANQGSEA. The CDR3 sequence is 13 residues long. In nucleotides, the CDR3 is TGCAGCGTTGAATCTTGGACAGCATACGAGCAGTACTTC. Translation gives CSVESWTAYEQYF.

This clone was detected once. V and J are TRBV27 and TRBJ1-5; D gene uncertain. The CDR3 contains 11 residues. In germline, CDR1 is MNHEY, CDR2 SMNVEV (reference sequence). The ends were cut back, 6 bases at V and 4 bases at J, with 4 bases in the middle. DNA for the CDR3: TGTGCCAGCAGAGAAAATCAGCCCCAGCATTTT. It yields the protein CASRENQPQHF.

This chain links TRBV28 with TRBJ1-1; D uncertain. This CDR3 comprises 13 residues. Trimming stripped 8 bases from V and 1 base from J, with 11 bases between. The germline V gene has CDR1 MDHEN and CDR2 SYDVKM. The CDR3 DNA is TGTGCCAGCCGGGCTTCGGAGAACACTGAAGCTTTCTTT. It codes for CASRASENTEAFF.

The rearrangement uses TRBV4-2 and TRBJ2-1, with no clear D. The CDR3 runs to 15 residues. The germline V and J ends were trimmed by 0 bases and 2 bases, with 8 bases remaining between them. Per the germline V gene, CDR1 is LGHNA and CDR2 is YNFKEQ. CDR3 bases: TGTGCCAGCAGCCAAGAGAAGGTCGCCTACAATGAGCAGTTCTTC. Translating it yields CASSQEKVAYNEQFF.

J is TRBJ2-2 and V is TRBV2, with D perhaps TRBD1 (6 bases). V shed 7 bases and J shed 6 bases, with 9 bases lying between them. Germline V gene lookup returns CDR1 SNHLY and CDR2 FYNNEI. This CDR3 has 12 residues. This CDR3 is CASNRVAGELFF. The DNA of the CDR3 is TGTGCCAGCAACAGGGTGGCCGGGGAGCTGTTTTTT.